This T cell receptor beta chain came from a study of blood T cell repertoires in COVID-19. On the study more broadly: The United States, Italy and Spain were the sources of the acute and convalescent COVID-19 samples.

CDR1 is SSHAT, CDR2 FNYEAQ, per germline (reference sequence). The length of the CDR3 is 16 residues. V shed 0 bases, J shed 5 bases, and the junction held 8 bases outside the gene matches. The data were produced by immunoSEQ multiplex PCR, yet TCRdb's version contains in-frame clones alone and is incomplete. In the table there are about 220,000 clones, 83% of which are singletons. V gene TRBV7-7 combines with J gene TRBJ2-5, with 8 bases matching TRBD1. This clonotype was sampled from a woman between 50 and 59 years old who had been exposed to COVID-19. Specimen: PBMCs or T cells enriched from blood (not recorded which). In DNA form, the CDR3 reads TGTGCCAGCAGCTTAGCGAGAACAGGGGGGACGGAGACCCAGTACTTC. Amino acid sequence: CASSLARTGGTETQYF.